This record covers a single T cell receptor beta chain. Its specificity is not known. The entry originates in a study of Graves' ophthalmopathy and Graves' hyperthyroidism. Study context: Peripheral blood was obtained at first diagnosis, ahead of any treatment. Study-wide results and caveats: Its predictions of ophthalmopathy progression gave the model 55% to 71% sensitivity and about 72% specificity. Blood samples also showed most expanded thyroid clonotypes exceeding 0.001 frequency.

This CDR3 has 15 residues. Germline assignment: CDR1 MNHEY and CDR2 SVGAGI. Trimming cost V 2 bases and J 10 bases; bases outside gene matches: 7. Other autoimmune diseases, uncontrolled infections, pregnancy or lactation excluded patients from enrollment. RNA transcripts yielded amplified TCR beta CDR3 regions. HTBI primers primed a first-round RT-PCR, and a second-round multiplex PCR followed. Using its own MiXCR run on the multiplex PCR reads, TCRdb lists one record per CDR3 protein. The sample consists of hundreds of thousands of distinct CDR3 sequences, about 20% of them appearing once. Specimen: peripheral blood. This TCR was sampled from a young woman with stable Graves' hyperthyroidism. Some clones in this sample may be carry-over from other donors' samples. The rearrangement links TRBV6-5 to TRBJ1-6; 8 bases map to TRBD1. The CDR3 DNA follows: TGTGCCAGCAGTTACCTACCAGGGGGCCGCTCACCCCTCCACTTT. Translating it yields CASSYLPGGRSPLHF.